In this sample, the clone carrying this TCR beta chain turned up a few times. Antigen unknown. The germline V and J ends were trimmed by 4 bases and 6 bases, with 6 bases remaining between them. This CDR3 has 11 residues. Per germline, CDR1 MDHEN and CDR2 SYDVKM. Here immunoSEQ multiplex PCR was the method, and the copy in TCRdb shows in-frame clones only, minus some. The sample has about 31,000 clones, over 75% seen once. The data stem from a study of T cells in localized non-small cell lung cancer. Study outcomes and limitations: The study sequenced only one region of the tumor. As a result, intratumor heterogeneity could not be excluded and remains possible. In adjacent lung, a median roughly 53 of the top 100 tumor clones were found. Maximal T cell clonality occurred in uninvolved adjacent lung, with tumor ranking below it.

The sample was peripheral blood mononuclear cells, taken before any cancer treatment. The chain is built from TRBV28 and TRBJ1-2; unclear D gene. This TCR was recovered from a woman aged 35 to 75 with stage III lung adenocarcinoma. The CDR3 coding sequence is TGTGCCAGCAGTTACAACCATGGCTACACCTTC. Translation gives CASSYNHGYTF.